This entry lists 18 T cell receptor beta chains sequenced from one sample in a study of blood T cell repertoires in COVID-19. Only in-frame clones appear in the TCRdb table, and some are missing; sequencing was by immunoSEQ multiplex PCR. The repertoire holds about 36,000 clones, with roughly 73% as singletons. Material for sequencing was peripheral blood. The receptor set was obtained from a man aged 60-69 years with acute or convalescent COVID-19.

The rearrangement links TRBV19 to TRBJ2-3; D call uncertain. V lost 5 bases and J lost 4, with 13 bases in between. The germline CDR1 and CDR2 sequences are LNHDA and SQIVND (reference sequence). The CDR3 runs 14 residues. The CDR3 loop is CASSPRRAADTQYF. CDR3 bases: TGTGCCAGTAGTCCAAGACGCGCGGCAGATACGCAGTATTTT.

The chain couples TRBV30 to TRBJ1-3, with 9 nucleotides matching TRBD1. This CDR3 spans 18 amino acids. J gave up 0 bases and V 2 bases, and 11 bases lay outside the gene matches. The V gene's germline CDR1 is GTSNPN and CDR2 SVGIG (reference sequence). DNA of the CDR3: TGTGCCTGGAGTCCCGGGACAGGGACTATGAGCTCTGGAAACACCATATATTTT. Amino acid sequence: CAWSPGTGTMSSGNTIYF.

The gene calls are TRBV29-1 and TRBJ1-2; possibly TRBD1 for D (6 bases). The CDR3 extends over 11 amino acids. V dropped 3 bases and J dropped 4 bases, with 6 bases sitting between them. CDR1 is SQVTM, CDR2 ANQGSEA, per germline. DNA for the CDR3: TGCAGCGTTGACAGGGGCTATGGCTACACCTTC. It translates to CSVDRGYGYTF.

The J gene is TRBJ1-1, the V gene TRBV7-9, with 7 positions matching TRBD1. J gave up 3 bases and V 1 base, and 5 bases lay outside the gene matches. The germline CDR1 and CDR2 sequences are SEHNR and FQNEAQ (reference sequence). This CDR3 is built from 15 residues. CDR3 amino acids: CASSLVGRGDTEAFF. The CDR3 DNA reads TGTGCCAGCAGCTTAGTTGGCAGGGGGGACACTGAAGCTTTCTTT.

This clone was observed at least ten times. This chain connects TRBV6-2 or TRBV6-3 to TRBJ2-7, with TRBD1 matching over 7 bases. The CDR3 runs 16 residues. Per the germline V gene, CDR1 is MNHEY and CDR2 is SVGEGT. V shed 2 bases and J 4 bases; nucleotides not matched to a gene: 11. In DNA, the CDR3 is TGTGCCAGCAGTTACCCGCAGGTCGGACAGGTTTACGAGCAGTACTTC. Amino acids: CASSYPQVGQVYEQYF.

The chain combines TRBV18 with TRBJ2-1; maybe TRBD2 (5 bases). The CDR3 extends over 17 amino acids. V lost 0 bases and J 0 bases, leaving 12 bases between the germline ends. The germline V gene has CDR1 KGHSH and CDR2 LQKENI. The CDR3 nucleotides read TGTGCCAGCTCACCACCGCGAGCGGAGGCCTCCTACAATGAGCAGTTCTTC. Its translation is CASSPPRAEASYNEQFF.

The chain links TRBV7-2 to TRBJ2-7, with 16 positions matching TRBD2. The germline V gene encodes CDR1 SGHTA and CDR2 FQGNSA. J was trimmed by 6 bases and V by 5 bases; bases with no gene match: 10. The CDR3 consists of 17 residues. CDR3 residues: CASSPTGTSGRAPEQYF. CDR3 sequence (DNA): TGTGCCAGCAGCCCAACCGGGACTAGCGGGAGGGCCCCCGAGCAGTACTTC.

This rearrangement joins TRBV9 to TRBJ2-3; no firm D call. The germline V gene has CDR1 SGDLS and CDR2 YYNGEE. This CDR3 comprises 12 residues. Between the trimmed V and J ends, which lost 6 bases and 4 bases, there was a span of 9 bases. As DNA, the CDR3 is TGTGCCAGCAACCCAGTACCAGATACGCAGTATTTT. It translates to CASNPVPDTQYF.

This sequence joins TRBV19 and TRBJ2-1; 9 nucleotides agree with TRBD2. The V gene end was trimmed by 5 bases and the J gene end by 9 bases; junction bases not matched to a gene: 20. The germline V gene has CDR1 LNHDA and CDR2 SQIVND (reference sequence). The CDR3 has 18 amino acids. CDR3 amino acids: CASSPKPRLAENGREQFF. CDR3 in DNA: TGTGCCAGTAGTCCTAAACCACGACTAGCGGAAAACGGGCGTGAGCAGTTCTTC.

The chain has TRBV28 and TRBJ2-5, with 8 bases fitting TRBD1. The length of the CDR3 is 14 residues. Germline trimming cut 5 bases from V and 5 bases from J; bases unmatched to any gene: 7. Looked up from germline, CDR1 is MDHEN and CDR2 is SYDVKM. The chain's CDR3 is CASSPQGARETQYF. CDR3 nucleotide sequence: TGTGCCAGCAGTCCTCAGGGGGCGCGTGAGACCCAGTACTTC.

This chain uses TRBV28 with TRBJ2-1; D perhaps matches TRBD1 (6 bases). With 5 bases removed from V and 10 bases from J, the gap between germline ends came to 12 bases. The germline gives CDR1 MDHEN, CDR2 SYDVKM. The CDR3 is 12 amino acids. DNA of the CDR3: TGTGCCAGCAGTGGGTTCAGGGGAGAGCAGTTCTTC. This gives the protein CASSGFRGEQFF.

The chain couples TRBV7-9 to TRBJ2-3; tentatively, D is TRBD2 (5 bases). The CDR3 consists of 16 residues. Deletions cut 6 bases from V and 3 bases from J, with 19 bases between. CDR1 is SEHNR and CDR2 is FQNEAQ in the germline V gene (reference sequence). This chain's CDR3 is CASSYGPLGMTDTQYF. For the CDR3, the DNA is TGTGCCAGCAGTTATGGACCACTAGGAATGACAGATACGCAGTATTTT.

The CDR3 DNA reads as TGTGCCATCAGTGGACAGGGGGCTGGAAACACCATATATTTT. Translated: CAISGQGAGNTIYF. The V and J genes are TRBV10-3 and TRBJ1-3, with TRBD1 identical over 9 bases. CDR3 length equals 14 residues. Germline V CDR1 and CDR2: ENHRY, SYGVKD. The J segment lost 2 bases and the V segment lost 4 bases, leaving 0 bases of the junction unmatched.

This clone showed up just a few times. This sequence joins TRBV4-2 and TRBJ2-7; D is possibly TRBD1 (6 bases). This CDR3 spans 15 amino acids. The germline V gene has CDR1 LGHNA and CDR2 YNFKEQ. Trimming shortened V by 4 bases and J by 1 base, and 14 bases separated the two germline ends. The CDR3 DNA sequence: TGTGCCAGCAGCCTAAGACAGGACTCATCCTACGAGCAGTACTTC. Translation gives CASSLRQDSSYEQYF.

The chain has TRBV15 and TRBJ2-7; 8 nucleotides agree with TRBD1. In germline, CDR1 is LNHNV, CDR2 YYDKDF (reference sequence). V was clipped by 2 bases and J by 0 bases; unmatched bases: 9. The CDR3 has 17 residues. The CDR3, as DNA: TGTGCCACCAGCAGACCTTCTCGGACAGGGAGCTCCTACGAGCAGTACTTC. Residues: CATSRPSRTGSSYEQYF. Filled out from reference TRBV15 and TRBJ2-7, the complete variable domain reads DAMVIQNPRYQVTQFGKPVTLSCSQTLNHNVMYWYQQKSSQAPKLLFHYYDKDFNNEADTPDNFQSRRPNTSFCFLDIRSPGLGDTAMYLCATSRPSRTGSSYEQYFGPGTRLTVT.

The chain carries TRBV3-1 (or the pseudogene TRBV3-2) and TRBJ2-7, with D perhaps TRBD1 (5 bases). Germline V lookup: CDR1 LGHDT, CDR2 YNNKEL (reference sequence). V gave up 6 bases and J gave up 6 bases, with 18 bases separating them. The CDR3 has 14 residues. This chain's CDR3 is CASSRQTGPLEQYF. CDR3 nucleotides: TGTGCCAGCAGTCGACAGACCGGACCTCTCGAGCAGTACTTC.

The gene calls are TRBV9 and TRBJ2-3; D gene unclear. Between the trimmed V and J ends, which lost 0 bases and 3 bases, there was a span of 5 bases. Germline V gives CDR1 SGDLS, CDR2 YYNGEE. This CDR3 is built from 13 residues. The CDR3 loop reads CASSVGGTDTQYF. Here the CDR3 DNA reads TGTGCCAGCAGCGTAGGAGGAACAGATACGCAGTATTTT.

This clone was picked up one time. This chain connects TRBV9 to TRBJ2-3; 13 nucleotides line up with TRBD2. V lost 4 bases, J lost 2 bases, and 7 bases stayed unmatched. The germline CDR1 and CDR2 sequences are SGDLS and YYNGEE. The CDR3 has 17 residues. The CDR3 loop is CASSTLLAGGNTDTQYF. The CDR3 bases are TGTGCCAGCAGCACCCTACTAGCGGGAGGGAACACAGATACGCAGTATTTT.